What follows are 30 T cell receptor beta chains derived from one specimen sequenced in a study of CD8 T cells in ankylosing spondylitis. Their cognate antigens are unknown. TCRdb recomputed calls from the 5' RACE reads with MiXCR, one row per CDR3 protein. In the table there are 300,000 to 400,000 distinct CDR3 sequences, approximately 20% of which are singletons. Broader study findings: In ankylosing spondylitis blood, a motif of roughly eight highly homologous TCR beta variants appeared characteristic.

Sequencing was performed on blood, either unsorted or a sorted T cell fraction (not recorded which). These receptors all come from a male donor with ankylosing spondylitis.

The gene calls are TRBV7-8 and TRBJ2-1; D ambiguous. CDR1 SGHVS and CDR2 FQNEAQ come from the germline V gene. V gave up 3 bases and J gave up 0 bases, with 12 bases separating them. The CDR3 has 16 residues. The CDR3 is CASSFRPASSYNEQFF. CDR3 coding DNA: TGTGCCAGCAGCTTCAGACCCGCGAGCTCCTACAATGAGCAGTTCTTC.

The V and J genes are TRBV7-2 and TRBJ2-2, with 9 positions matching TRBD1. V dropped 4 bases and J dropped 9; count of bases not matched to a gene: 12. The CDR3 is made up of 16 amino acids. The V gene's germline CDR1 is SGHTA and CDR2 FQGNSA. This chain's CDR3 is CASSSASGTGLRELFF. DNA of the CDR3: TGTGCCAGCAGCTCCGCTTCCGGGACAGGGTTAAGGGAGCTGTTTTTT.

The chain links TRBV7-9 to TRBJ1-6; D gene uncertain. The CDR3 is 14 amino acids. The V end was cut by 7 bases, the J end by 5 bases, with 12 bases between. Germline CDR1 and CDR2: SEHNR and FQNEAQ (reference sequence). The CDR3 nucleotides read TGTGCCAGCACCAGAGGAGGGAATAATTCACCCCTCCACTTT. This encodes CASTRGGNNSPLHF.

A few counts support this clonotype. This rearrangement joins TRBV29-1 to TRBJ1-1; D is unresolved. In germline, CDR1 is SQVTM, CDR2 ANQGSEA. V lost 4 bases to trimming and J lost 4 bases, with 7 bases between them. This CDR3 is 11 amino acids long. The CDR3 nucleotides are TGCAGCGTTGCGTGGAGCACTGAAGCTTTCTTT. Residues: CSVAWSTEAFF.

This clonotype was observed a handful of times. The chain combines TRBV6-1 with TRBJ2-1; D may be TRBD2 (5 bases). Germline V CDR1 and CDR2: MNHNS, SASEGT. CDR3 size: 15 residues. The V and J ends lost 2 bases and 3 bases respectively, with 11 bases between them. In nucleotides, the CDR3 is TGTGCCAGCAGTGAAATTCCGGGAAGCTACAATGAGCAGTTCTTC. As protein: CASSEIPGSYNEQFF.

The table lists this clonotype with a few counts. The chain carries TRBV2 and TRBJ1-5; D possibly corresponds to TRBD1 (6 bases). This CDR3 region has 15 residues. V lost 4 bases to trimming and J lost 4 bases, with 14 bases between them. Germline V gene data show CDR1 as SNHLY and CDR2 as FYNNEI. CDR3 in amino acids: CASSATRGINQPQHF. The CDR3 region has the DNA TGTGCCAGCAGTGCGACAAGGGGGATTAATCAGCCCCAGCATTTT.

The chain employs TRBV7-3 and TRBJ1-1; TRBD1 matches 8 bases. J lost 1 base, V lost 5 bases, and 18 bases had no gene match. The CDR3 extends over 19 amino acids. Germline lookup yields CDR1 SGHTA and CDR2 FQGTGA. The CDR3, as DNA: TGTGCCAGCAGCCCCTATGGACAGGGCAGGGTCATCGGGAACACTGAAGCTTTCTTT. Its protein is CASSPYGQGRVIGNTEAFF.

The chain combines TRBV18 with TRBJ1-5, with a tentative D call TRBD1 (5 bases). CDR1 and CDR2 from the germline V gene are KGHSH and LQKENI. Trimming left V 4 bases short and J 6 bases short, with 22 bases between. The CDR3 covers 17 residues. This chain's CDR3 is CASSRASLGVGGQPQHF. CDR3 DNA sequence: TGTGCCAGCTCACGAGCAAGTTTGGGGGTCGGGGGTCAGCCCCAGCATTTT.

The chain couples TRBV5-1 to TRBJ2-7; a possible D gene is TRBD1 (7 bases). Trimming took off 0 bases at V and 0 bases at J, with 13 bases between the two ends. CDR3 size: 16 residues. Germline V CDR1 and CDR2: SGHRS, YFSETQ. CDR3 protein: CASSLVARDSSYEQYF. The CDR3 DNA reads TGCGCCAGCAGCTTGGTTGCGCGGGACAGCTCCTACGAGCAGTACTTC.

The chain links TRBV10-3 to TRBJ2-1; D assignment may be TRBD1 or TRBD2 (5 bases each). The V and J ends lost 10 bases and 8 bases respectively, with 18 bases between them. This CDR3 is 13 amino acids long. Germline CDR1 is ENHRY and CDR2 is SYGVKD. CDR3 sequence: CATLDGAGDEQFF. DNA of the CDR3: TGTGCCACCCTAGACGGGGCCGGAGATGAGCAGTTCTTC.

The chain recombines TRBV7-2 with TRBJ2-1; 8 bases are a match to TRBD2. The CDR3 totals 16 residues. V shed 5 bases and J 8 bases; nucleotides not matched to a gene: 14. Germline values: CDR1 SGHTA, CDR2 FQGNSA. CDR3 in amino acids: CASSRQRESLADEQFF. The DNA of the CDR3 is TGTGCCAGCAGCAGACAGCGGGAGTCCCTAGCCGATGAGCAGTTCTTC.

In its sample, this clonotype was seen a few times. The chain combines TRBV28 with TRBJ2-7; no definite D call. The germline V gene encodes CDR1 MDHEN and CDR2 SYDVKM. The CDR3 has 11 residues. With 5 bases removed from V and 12 bases from J, the gap between germline ends came to 14 bases. The CDR3 loop is CASSAIPVWYF. The CDR3 coding sequence is TGTGCCAGCAGTGCCATACCGGTGTGGTACTTC. Using reference TRBV28 and TRBJ2-7 for the parts outside the CDR3, the full variable domain is DVKVTQSSRYLVKRTGEKVFLECVQDMDHENMFWYRQDPGLGLRLIYFSYDVKMKEKGDIPEGYSVSREKKERFSLILESASTNQTSMYLCASSAIPVWYFGPGTRLTVT.

This clonotype was counted only a few times. The gene calls are TRBV7-8 and TRBJ2-7; no clear D. CDR1 SGHVS and CDR2 FQNEAQ come from the germline V gene. Between the trimmed V and J ends, which lost 5 bases and 4 bases, there was a span of 18 bases. The CDR3 runs to 15 residues. CDR3 nucleotide sequence: TGTGCCAGCAGCCTTCTCTTATCAGATGTTTACGAGCAGTACTTC. Its translation: CASSLLLSDVYEQYF.

This clonotype was counted between two and nine times. The V call is TRBV5-4, the J call TRBJ2-7; D might be TRBD1 or TRBD2, each matching 5 bases. The CDR3 covers 14 residues. Germline V gene data show CDR1 as SGHNT and CDR2 as YYREEE (reference sequence). Deletions cut 4 bases from V and 4 bases from J, with 15 bases between. CDR3 sequence: CASSTGPNGYEQYF. The CDR3 DNA follows: TGTGCCAGCAGCACGGGACCGAATGGATACGAGCAGTACTTC.

This clonotype showed up many times. The V gene is TRBV5-1, the J gene TRBJ2-7; D uncertain. The CDR3 is made up of 15 amino acids. Trimming removed 0 bases at V and 5 bases at J, with 15 bases between. CDR1 is SGHRS, CDR2 YFSETQ, per germline. The CDR3 region has the DNA TGCGCCAGCAGCTTGGAGGGCAGGAACCCTGACGAGCAGTACTTC. Residues: CASSLEGRNPDEQYF.

This clonotype was detected a few times. V usage is TRBV6-5 and J usage is TRBJ2-3, with D uncertain. This CDR3 has 13 amino acids. CDR1 and CDR2 from the germline V gene are MNHEY and SVGAGI. The germline V and J ends were trimmed by 4 bases and 5 bases, with 10 bases remaining between them. CDR3 DNA: TGTGCCAGCAGTTGCCGACGCAGAGATACGCAGTATTTT. Protein sequence: CASSCRRRDTQYF.

This clonotype has only a few counts. The chain recombines TRBV12-3 or TRBV12-4 with TRBJ2-7; possibly TRBD1 or TRBD2 for D (6 bases each). This CDR3 spans 14 amino acids. V dropped 2 bases and J dropped 9 bases, with 17 bases sitting between them. The CDR3 DNA is TGTGCCAGCAGTTTACGAGGGGGAGGTGGTGGGCAGTACTTC. Translating it yields CASSLRGGGGGQYF.

The J gene is TRBJ2-7, the V gene TRBV6-1; D gene uncertain. The CDR3 covers 12 residues. CDR1 is MNHNS, CDR2 SASEGT, per germline. V lost 6 bases and J lost 3, with 9 bases in between. In DNA, the CDR3 is TGTGCCAGCAGGGTCAGTATCTACGAGCAGTACTTC. The encoded protein is CASRVSIYEQYF.

In its sample, this clonotype was seen a few times. The chain recombines TRBV6-2 or TRBV6-3 with TRBJ2-2; D possibly corresponds to TRBD1 (6 bases). The V gene's germline CDR1 is MNHEY and CDR2 SVGEGT. V lost 3 bases and J lost 4, with 12 bases in between. The CDR3 runs 15 residues. This CDR3 is CASSYQGQVTGELFF. The CDR3 nucleotides are TGTGCCAGCAGTTATCAGGGGCAAGTCACCGGGGAGCTGTTTTTT.

The table lists this clonotype with a few counts. The V call is TRBV28, the J call TRBJ2-1, with D unresolved. CDR1 and CDR2 from the germline V gene are MDHEN and SYDVKM. The CDR3 is 11 residues long. The germline V and J ends were trimmed by 2 bases and 9 bases, with 5 bases remaining between them. CDR3 coding DNA: TGTGCCAGCAGTTTACAAGTTGAGCAGTTCTTC. Protein sequence: CASSLQVEQFF.

V and J are TRBV20-1 and TRBJ2-7; no firm D call. Trimming took off 2 bases at V and 1 base at J, with 12 bases between the two ends. The V gene's germline CDR1 is DFQATT and CDR2 SNEGSKA (reference sequence). This CDR3 spans 14 amino acids. In DNA form, the CDR3 reads TGCAGTGCTAGACAACCTCCAAGGTCCTACGAGCAGTACTTC. Translated, it gives CSARQPPRSYEQYF.

This clonotype has ten or more counts. This sequence joins TRBV11-2 and TRBJ2-1; perhaps TRBD1 as D (5 bases). The V end was cut by 1 base, the J end by 8 bases, with 9 bases between. The CDR3 has 13 amino acids. The V gene's germline CDR1 is SGHAT and CDR2 FQNNGV. The CDR3: CASSLAGFDEQFF. Written as DNA, the CDR3 is TGTGCCAGCAGCTTAGCAGGGTTCGATGAGCAGTTCTTC.

V is TRBV7-9 and J is TRBJ1-4; 10 positions match TRBD1. CDR3 length: 16 residues. In germline, CDR1 is SEHNR, CDR2 FQNEAQ (reference sequence). After removal of 8 bases from V and 8 bases from J, the junction contained 14 bases not matched to a gene. The CDR3 bases are TGTGCCAGCTCTTCAGGGGGAAGACAGGGGGCCGAAAAACTGTTTTTT. It translates to CASSSGGRQGAEKLFF.

This clonotype was picked up many times. The chain has TRBV5-1 and TRBJ1-2, with D perhaps matching TRBD1 (5 bases). Per germline, CDR1 SGHRS and CDR2 YFSETQ. The CDR3 is 14 residues long. Deletions cut 0 bases from V and 3 bases from J, with 9 bases between. The CDR3 sequence is CASSLAGGDYGYTF. In DNA, the CDR3 is TGCGCCAGCAGCTTGGCCGGAGGGGACTATGGCTACACCTTC. The whole variable domain, filled in from reference TRBV5-1 and TRBJ1-2, reads KAGVTQTPRYLIKTRGQQVTLSCSPISGHRSVSWYQQTPGQGLQFLFEYFSETQRNKGNFPGRFSGRQFSNSRSEMNVSTLELGDSALYLCASSLAGGDYGYTFGSGTRLTVV.

This clonotype was counted a few times. The chain is built from TRBV28 and TRBJ1-5, with D perhaps TRBD1 (5 bases). The CDR3 sequence is 14 residues long. Trimming removed 5 bases from V and 6 bases from J, with 14 bases in between. Germline CDR1 reads MDHEN; CDR2 reads SYDVKM. CDR3 DNA sequence: TGTGCCAGCAGTCCCCAGAAGGGGCCTCAGCCCCAGCATTTT. This sequence encodes CASSPQKGPQPQHF. Based on the CDR3 plus reference TRBV28 and TRBJ1-5, the full variable domain is DVKVTQSSRYLVKRTGEKVFLECVQDMDHENMFWYRQDPGLGLRLIYFSYDVKMKEKGDIPEGYSVSREKKERFSLILESASTNQTSMYLCASSPQKGPQPQHFGDGTRLSIL.

The chain combines TRBV28 with TRBJ2-7, with 7 bases matching TRBD1. Germline V gene data show CDR1 as MDHEN and CDR2 as SYDVKM. J gave up 0 bases and V 4 bases, and 9 bases lay outside the gene matches. The CDR3 has 16 amino acids. The CDR3 DNA reads as TGTGCCAGCAGTTCCGCCGGACAGGTAACCTCCTACGAGCAGTACTTC. Encoded protein: CASSSAGQVTSYEQYF.

This clonotype was picked up a small number of times. The rearrangement links TRBV3-1 to TRBJ2-3, with 11 nucleotides matching TRBD2. The CDR3 has 15 amino acids. The V gene end was trimmed by 4 bases and the J gene end by 5 bases; junction bases not matched to a gene: 5. Germline CDR1 LGHDT, CDR2 YNNKEL (reference sequence). The CDR3 region is CASSPLAGAGDTQYF. The CDR3 DNA reads as TGTGCCAGCAGCCCACTAGCGGGGGCCGGAGATACGCAGTATTTT.

This chain connects TRBV6-1 to TRBJ2-1; 10 bases agree with TRBD2. Germline V gene sequence: CDR1 MNHNS, CDR2 SASEGT. The CDR3 has 15 residues. The V gene end was trimmed by 6 bases and the J gene end by 9 bases; junction bases not matched to a gene: 11. CDR3 DNA sequence: TGTGCCAGCAGATTTCCTAGCGGGGGAACGATTGAGCAGTTCTTC. Residues: CASRFPSGGTIEQFF.

Only a few counts were recorded for this clonotype. The chain has TRBV28 and TRBJ2-7; 8 bases fit TRBD1. J gave up 2 bases and V 1 base, and 16 bases lay outside the gene matches. CDR1 and CDR2 from the germline V gene are MDHEN and SYDVKM. This CDR3 spans 19 amino acids. The CDR3 region is CASSLSLILPGTGTYEQYF. CDR3 bases: TGTGCCAGCAGTTTATCCCTTATCCTTCCCGGGACAGGTACCTACGAGCAGTACTTC. The entire variable domain, with the rest obtained from reference TRBV28 and TRBJ2-7, is as follows: DVKVTQSSRYLVKRTGEKVFLECVQDMDHENMFWYRQDPGLGLRLIYFSYDVKMKEKGDIPEGYSVSREKKERFSLILESASTNQTSMYLCASSLSLILPGTGTYEQYFGPGTRLTVT.

The chain combines TRBV15 with TRBJ2-1; the match to TRBD1 covers 8 bases. This CDR3 is 13 amino acids long. Trimming cost V 8 bases and J 0 bases; bases outside gene matches: 0. Germline-derived CDR1 and CDR2 are LNHNV and YYDKDF (reference sequence). CDR3 sequence (DNA): TGTGCCACCGGGACAGGCTCCTACAATGAGCAGTTCTTC. It codes for CATGTGSYNEQFF.